The source of this T cell receptor beta chain is a study of T cell repertoires in cytomegalovirus infection. Study information: Selection of CMV epitopes for the study included recently identified HLA-C-restricted and well-studied HLA-B-restricted ones.

This clonotype was counted a single time. Its target is unknown. The V gene's germline CDR1 is SGHTA and CDR2 FQGNSA. The CDR3 is 17 residues long. V shed 5 bases and J 2 bases; nucleotides not matched to a gene: 11. TCRdb fed the reads into MiXCR, producing one record per CDR3 protein. The sample includes around 570,000 distinct CDR3 sequences, 40% seen only once; the top ten take 48%. V is TRBV7-2 and J is TRBJ2-7, with 11 bases that match TRBD2. Here the sequenced sample was cultured PBMCs, taken from culture after CMV antigen stimulation. The clonotype originates from a human donor in good health (CMV status not recorded). Some clones in this sample may be carry-over from other donors' samples. Written as DNA, the CDR3 is TGTGCCAGCAGCCCGACGGAACTAGCGGGGGCGACCTACGAGCAGTACTTC. This gives the protein CASSPTELAGATYEQYF.